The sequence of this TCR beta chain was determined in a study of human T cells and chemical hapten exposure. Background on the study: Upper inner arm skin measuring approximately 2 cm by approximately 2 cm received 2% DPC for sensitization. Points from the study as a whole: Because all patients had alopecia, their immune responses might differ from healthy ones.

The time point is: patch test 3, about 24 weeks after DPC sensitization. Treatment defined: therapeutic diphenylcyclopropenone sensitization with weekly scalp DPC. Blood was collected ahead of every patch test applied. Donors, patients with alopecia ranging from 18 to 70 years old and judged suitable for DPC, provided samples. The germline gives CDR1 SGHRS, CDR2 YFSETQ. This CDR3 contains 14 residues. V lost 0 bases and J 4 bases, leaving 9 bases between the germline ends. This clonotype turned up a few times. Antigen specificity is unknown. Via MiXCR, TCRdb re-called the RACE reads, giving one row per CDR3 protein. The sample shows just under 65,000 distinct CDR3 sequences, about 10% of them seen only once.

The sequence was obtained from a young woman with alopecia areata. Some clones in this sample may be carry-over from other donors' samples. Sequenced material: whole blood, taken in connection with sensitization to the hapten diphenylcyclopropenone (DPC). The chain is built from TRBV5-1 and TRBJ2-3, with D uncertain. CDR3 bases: TGCGCCAGCAGCTTGGGCAGTGGGGCAGATACGCAGTATTTT. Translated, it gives CASSLGSGADTQYF.